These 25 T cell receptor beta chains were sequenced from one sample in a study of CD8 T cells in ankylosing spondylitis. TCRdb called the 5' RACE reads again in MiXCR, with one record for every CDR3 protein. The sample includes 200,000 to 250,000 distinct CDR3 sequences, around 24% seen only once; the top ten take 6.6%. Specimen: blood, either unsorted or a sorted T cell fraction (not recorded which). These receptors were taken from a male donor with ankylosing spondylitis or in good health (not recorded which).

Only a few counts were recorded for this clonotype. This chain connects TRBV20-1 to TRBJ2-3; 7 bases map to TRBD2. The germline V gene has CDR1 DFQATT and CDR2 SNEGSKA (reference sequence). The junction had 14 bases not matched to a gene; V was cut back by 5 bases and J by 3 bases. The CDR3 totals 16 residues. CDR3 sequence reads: CSAPGVDGGSTDTQYF. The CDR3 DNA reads TGCAGTGCTCCCGGTGTTGATGGCGGGAGTACAGATACGCAGTATTTT.

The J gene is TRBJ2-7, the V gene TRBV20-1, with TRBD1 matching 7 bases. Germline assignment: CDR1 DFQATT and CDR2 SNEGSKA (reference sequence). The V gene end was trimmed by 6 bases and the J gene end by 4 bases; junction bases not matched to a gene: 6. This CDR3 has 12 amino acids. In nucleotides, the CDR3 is TGCAGTGCCTTAGTGACAGGGTACGAGCAGTACTTC. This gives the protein CSALVTGYEQYF.

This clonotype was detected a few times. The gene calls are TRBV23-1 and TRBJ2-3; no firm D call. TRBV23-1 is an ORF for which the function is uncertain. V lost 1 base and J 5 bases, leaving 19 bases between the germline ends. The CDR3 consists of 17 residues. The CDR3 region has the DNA TGCGCCAGCAGTCAATGGAATAGTGTAGGGTTAAAAGATACGCAGTATTTT. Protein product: CASSQWNSVGLKDTQYF.

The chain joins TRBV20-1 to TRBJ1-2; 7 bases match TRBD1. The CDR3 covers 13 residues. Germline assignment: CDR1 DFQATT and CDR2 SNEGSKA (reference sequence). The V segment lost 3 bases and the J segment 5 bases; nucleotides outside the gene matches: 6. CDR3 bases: TGCAGTGCTAGGGGACAGACCTCTTATGGCTACACCTTC. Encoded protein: CSARGQTSYGYTF.

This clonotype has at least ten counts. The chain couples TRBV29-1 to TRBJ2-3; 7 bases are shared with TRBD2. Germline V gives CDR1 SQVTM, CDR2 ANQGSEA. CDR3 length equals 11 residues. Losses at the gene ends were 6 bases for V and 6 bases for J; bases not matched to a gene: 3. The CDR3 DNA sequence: TGCAGCGTGACTAGCTCCGATACGCAGTATTTT. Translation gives CSVTSSDTQYF.

The CDR3 region is CSTQGYTF. In DNA form, the CDR3 reads TGCAGCACCCAAGGCTACACCTTC. This chain links TRBV29-1 with TRBJ1-2; D is undetermined. The CDR3 covers 8 residues. V lost 8 bases and J 8 bases, leaving 6 bases between the germline ends. The germline CDR1 and CDR2 sequences are SQVTM and ANQGSEA.

The CDR3 sequence is CASSFRRGDFSYEQYF. CDR3 coding DNA: TGTGCCAGCAGTTTTCGTCGAGGGGATTTTTCATACGAGCAGTACTTC. The chain links TRBV27 to TRBJ2-7; D could derive from TRBD1 or TRBD2 (5 bases each). The CDR3 covers 16 residues. With 3 bases removed from V and 4 bases from J, the gap between germline ends came to 19 bases. CDR1 is MNHEY and CDR2 is SMNVEV in the germline V gene (reference sequence).

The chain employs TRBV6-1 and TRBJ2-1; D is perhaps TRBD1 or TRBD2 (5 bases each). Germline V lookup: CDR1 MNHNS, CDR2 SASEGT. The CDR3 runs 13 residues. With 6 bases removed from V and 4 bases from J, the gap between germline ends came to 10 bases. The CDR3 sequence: CASRGDAYNEQFF. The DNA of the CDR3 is TGTGCCAGCAGGGGGGACGCATACAATGAGCAGTTCTTC.

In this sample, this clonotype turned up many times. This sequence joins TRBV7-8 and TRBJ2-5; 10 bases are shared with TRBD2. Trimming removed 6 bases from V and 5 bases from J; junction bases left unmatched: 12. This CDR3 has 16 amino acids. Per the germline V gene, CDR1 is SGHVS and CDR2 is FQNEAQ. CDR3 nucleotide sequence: TGTGCCAGCAGTTTGGGGCAGCGGGAGGGCCCCGAGACCCAGTACTTC. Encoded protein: CASSLGQREGPETQYF.

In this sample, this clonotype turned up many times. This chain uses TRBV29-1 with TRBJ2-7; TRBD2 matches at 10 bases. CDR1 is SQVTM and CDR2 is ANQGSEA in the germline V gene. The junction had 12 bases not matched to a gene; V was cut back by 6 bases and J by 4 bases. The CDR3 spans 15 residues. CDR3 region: CSVTSPGTSAYEQYF. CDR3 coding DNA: TGCAGCGTCACTTCTCCCGGGACTAGCGCTTACGAGCAGTACTTC.

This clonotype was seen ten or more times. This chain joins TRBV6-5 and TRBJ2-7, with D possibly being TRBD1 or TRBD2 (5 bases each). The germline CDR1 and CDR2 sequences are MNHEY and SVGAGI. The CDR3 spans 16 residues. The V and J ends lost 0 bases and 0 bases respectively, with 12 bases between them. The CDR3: CASSYSARESSYEQYF. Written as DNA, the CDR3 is TGTGCCAGCAGTTACTCAGCCAGGGAGAGCTCCTACGAGCAGTACTTC.

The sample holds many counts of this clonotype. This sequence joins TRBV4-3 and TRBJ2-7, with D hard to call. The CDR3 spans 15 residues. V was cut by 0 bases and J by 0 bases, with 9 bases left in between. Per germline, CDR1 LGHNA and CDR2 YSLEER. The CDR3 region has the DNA TGCGCCAGCAGCCAAGATGCTAGGAGCTCCTACGAGCAGTACTTC. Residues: CASSQDARSSYEQYF.

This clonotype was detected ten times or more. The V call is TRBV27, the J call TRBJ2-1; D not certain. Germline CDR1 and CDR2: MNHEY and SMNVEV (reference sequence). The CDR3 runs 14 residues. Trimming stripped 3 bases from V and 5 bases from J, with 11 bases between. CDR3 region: CASSLWSRNNEQFF. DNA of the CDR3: TGTGCCAGCAGTTTGTGGAGTAGGAACAATGAGCAGTTCTTC.

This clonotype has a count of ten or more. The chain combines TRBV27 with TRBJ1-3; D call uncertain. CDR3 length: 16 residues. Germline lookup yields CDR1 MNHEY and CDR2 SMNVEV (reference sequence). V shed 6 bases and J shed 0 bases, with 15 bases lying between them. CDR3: CASSPIGRSSGNTIYF. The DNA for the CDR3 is TGTGCCAGCAGCCCTATCGGACGCTCCTCTGGAAACACCATATATTTT.

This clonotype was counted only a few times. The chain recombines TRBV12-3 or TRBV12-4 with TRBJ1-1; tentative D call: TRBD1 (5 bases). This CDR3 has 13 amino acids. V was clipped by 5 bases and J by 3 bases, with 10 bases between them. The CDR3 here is CASSGQGYTEAFF. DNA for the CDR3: TGTGCCAGCAGTGGTCAGGGATACACTGAAGCTTTCTTT.

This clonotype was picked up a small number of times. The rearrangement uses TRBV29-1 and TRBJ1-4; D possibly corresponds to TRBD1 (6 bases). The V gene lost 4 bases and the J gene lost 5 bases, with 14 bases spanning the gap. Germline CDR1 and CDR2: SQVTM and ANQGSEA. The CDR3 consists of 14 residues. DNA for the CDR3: TGCAGCGTTGGTCCGACAGGCGGAAATGAAAAACTGTTTTTT. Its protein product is CSVGPTGGNEKLFF.

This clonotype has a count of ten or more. CDR3 in DNA: TGCAGTGCTAGCAGGCCGGACCCAGTTTCCCAGCATTTT. Its translation is CSASRPDPVSQHF. V gene TRBV20-1 combines with J gene TRBJ1-5; D is undetermined. Germline assignment: CDR1 DFQATT and CDR2 SNEGSKA (reference sequence). This CDR3 contains 13 residues. V lost 3 bases and J 11 bases, leaving 17 bases between the germline ends.

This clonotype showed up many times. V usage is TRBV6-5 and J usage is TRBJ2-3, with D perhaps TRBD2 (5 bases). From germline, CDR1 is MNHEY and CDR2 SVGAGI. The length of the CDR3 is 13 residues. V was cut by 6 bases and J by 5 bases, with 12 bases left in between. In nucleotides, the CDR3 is TGTGCCAGCAGCAACTCGGGGAGAGATACGCAGTATTTT. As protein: CASSNSGRDTQYF.

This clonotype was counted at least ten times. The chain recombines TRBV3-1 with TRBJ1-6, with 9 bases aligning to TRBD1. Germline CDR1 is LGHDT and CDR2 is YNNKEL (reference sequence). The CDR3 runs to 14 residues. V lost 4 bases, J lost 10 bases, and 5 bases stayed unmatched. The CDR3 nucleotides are TGTGCCAGCAGCCGGGGGACAGGGCGGTCACCCCTCCACTTT. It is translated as CASSRGTGRSPLHF.

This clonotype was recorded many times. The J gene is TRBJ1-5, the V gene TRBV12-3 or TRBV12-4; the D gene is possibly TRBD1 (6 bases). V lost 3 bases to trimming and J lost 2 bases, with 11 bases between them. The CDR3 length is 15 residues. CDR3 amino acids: CASSFGGPGNQPQHF. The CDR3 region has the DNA TGTGCCAGCAGTTTCGGGGGGCCCGGCAATCAGCCCCAGCATTTT.

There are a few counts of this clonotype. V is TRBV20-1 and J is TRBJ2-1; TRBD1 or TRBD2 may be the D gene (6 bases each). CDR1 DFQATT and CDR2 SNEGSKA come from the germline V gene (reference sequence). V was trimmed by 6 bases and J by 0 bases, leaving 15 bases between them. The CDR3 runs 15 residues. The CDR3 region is CSANRDSLSYNEQFF. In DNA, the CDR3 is TGCAGTGCCAACAGGGACTCCCTCTCCTACAATGAGCAGTTCTTC.

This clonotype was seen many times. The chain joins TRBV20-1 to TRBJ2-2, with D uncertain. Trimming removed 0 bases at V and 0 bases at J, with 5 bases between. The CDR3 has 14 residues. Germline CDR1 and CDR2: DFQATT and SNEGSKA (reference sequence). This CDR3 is CSARDVTNTGELFF. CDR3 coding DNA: TGCAGTGCTAGAGACGTTACGAACACCGGGGAGCTGTTTTTT.

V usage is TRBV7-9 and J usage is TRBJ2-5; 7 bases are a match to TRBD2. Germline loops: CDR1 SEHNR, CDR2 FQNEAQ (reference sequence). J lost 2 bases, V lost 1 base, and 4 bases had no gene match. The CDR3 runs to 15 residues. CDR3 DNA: TGTGCCAGCAGCTTAGTCGGGGGGTTACAAGAGACCCAGTACTTC. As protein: CASSLVGGLQETQYF.

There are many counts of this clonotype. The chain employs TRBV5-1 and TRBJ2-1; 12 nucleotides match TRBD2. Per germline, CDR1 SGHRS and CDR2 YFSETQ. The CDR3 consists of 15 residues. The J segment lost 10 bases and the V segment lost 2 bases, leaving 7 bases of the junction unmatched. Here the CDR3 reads CASSLGTSGSREQFF. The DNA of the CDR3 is TGCGCCAGCAGCTTAGGGACTAGCGGGTCAAGGGAGCAGTTCTTC.

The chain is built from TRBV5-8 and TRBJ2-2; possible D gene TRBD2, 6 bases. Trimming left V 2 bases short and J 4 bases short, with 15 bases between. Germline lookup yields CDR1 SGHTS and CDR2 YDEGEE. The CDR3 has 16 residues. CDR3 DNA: TGTGCCAGCAGCTTTATTGGCGGGACCCTCACCGGGGAGCTGTTTTTT. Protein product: CASSFIGGTLTGELFF.